Here is one T cell receptor beta chain with its context. This entry belongs to a study of patients and donors after allogeneic stem cell transplantation. Via MiXCR, TCRdb re-called the RT-PCR reads, giving one row per CDR3 protein. The top ten hold roughly 50% of the sample, which has about 160,000 distinct CDR3 sequences, 37% seen once. The CDR3 has 16 amino acids. Trimming took 3 bases from V and 2 from J, leaving 16 bases between them. Looked up from germline, CDR1 is MNHEY and CDR2 is SMNVEV (reference sequence). This chain links TRBV27 with TRBJ1-1, with D possibly matching TRBD1 (6 bases). The sample taken for sequencing was blood, either unsorted or a sorted T cell fraction (not recorded which). This sequence originates from a human donor who was either an allogeneic HSCT recipient or a stem cell or donor lymphocyte infusion donor (not recorded which). It is not recorded whose cells these are; they may come from a transplant donor. The CDR3 loop is CASSLGGVGRNTEAFF. Written as DNA, the CDR3 is TGTGCCAGCAGTTTGGGGGGCGTGGGGCGAAACACTGAAGCTTTCTTT.